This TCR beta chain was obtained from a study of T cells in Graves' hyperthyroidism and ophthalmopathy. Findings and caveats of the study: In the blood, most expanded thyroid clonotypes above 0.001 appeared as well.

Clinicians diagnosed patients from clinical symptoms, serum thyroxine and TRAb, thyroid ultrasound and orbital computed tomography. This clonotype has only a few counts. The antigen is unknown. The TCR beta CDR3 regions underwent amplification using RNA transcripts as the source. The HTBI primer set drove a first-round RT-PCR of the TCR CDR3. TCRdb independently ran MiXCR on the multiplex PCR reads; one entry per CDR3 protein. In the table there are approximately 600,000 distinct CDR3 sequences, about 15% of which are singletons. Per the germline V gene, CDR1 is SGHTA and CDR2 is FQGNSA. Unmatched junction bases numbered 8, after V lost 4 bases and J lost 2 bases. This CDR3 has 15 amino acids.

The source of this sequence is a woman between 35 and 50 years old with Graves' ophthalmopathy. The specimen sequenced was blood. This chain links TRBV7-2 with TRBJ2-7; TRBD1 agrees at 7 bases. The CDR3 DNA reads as TGTGCCAGCAGCTCCCAACCGGGACAGACCTACGAGCAGTACTTC. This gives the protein CASSSQPGQTYEQYF.